Sequencing of this T cell receptor (beta chain) was carried out in a study of T cell repertoires in cytomegalovirus infection. About the research overall: Both CMV infection and a matching HLA type were indicated by public TCR beta signatures.

The V gene's germline CDR1 is SGHTA and CDR2 FQGNSA. V lost 4 bases, J lost 3 bases, and 20 bases lay in between. The CDR3 length is 17 residues. This clonotype occurred many times. Antigen: not known. Study-wide findings and caveats: CMV-specific HLA-C-restricted TCR beta clonotypes dominated the ex vivo response. People with CMV and the relevant HLA were identified by cumulative public TCR beta family frequency.

TCRdb re-called the reads with MiXCR, one entry per CDR3 protein. The sample gives approximately 400,000 distinct CDR3 sequences, approximately 30% of which show up once; around 15% is in the top ten. The specimen was PBMCs. The TCR was taken from a human donor in good health (CMV status not recorded). Some clones in this sample may be carry-over from other donors' samples. The gene calls are TRBV7-2 and TRBJ2-3; D might be TRBD1 or TRBD2, each matching 6 bases. The CDR3 region has the DNA TGTGCCAGCAGCTACCCCATGGGGGGCCGGTCTACAGATACGCAGTATTTT. Protein product: CASSYPMGGRSTDTQYF.